The sequence of this TCR beta chain was determined in a study of blood T cells in healthy people across ages. Alongside a J-beta primer mix, a sample-barcoded 5' primer served in a second PCR lasting roughly 7 to 11 cycles. Every single cDNA molecule received a tag from a template-switch adaptor with 12 random nucleotides. TCRdb passed the 5' RACE reads through MiXCR, listing each CDR3 protein once. The sample has 700,000 to 850,000 distinct CDR3 sequences, roughly 34% seen once. The donors, all healthy, were Caucasians living in Russia, aged about 6 to 100. Germline V CDR1 and CDR2: SGHRS, YFSETQ. The CDR3 runs to 15 residues. V shed 3 bases and J 4 bases; nucleotides not matched to a gene: 8.

The sample consisted of blood. This sequence originates from a man aged 18 to 30 in good health. The rearrangement links TRBV5-1 to TRBJ2-3; 7 nucleotides agree with TRBD1. CDR3 residues: CASSSLRGGADTQYF. In DNA, the CDR3 is TGCGCCAGCAGCTCACTAAGAGGGGGCGCAGATACGCAGTATTTT.